The present entry profiles one TCR beta chain with its context. This sample is part of a study of blood T cell repertoires in COVID-19. As for the study in general: Italy, Spain and the United States were the sources of the convalescent and acute COVID-19 samples. T cells, B-cell-depleted T cells, or PBMCs provided the cDNA or gDNA that served as material.

V lost 6 bases and J lost 6, with 21 bases in between. Looked up from germline, CDR1 is SGHVS and CDR2 is FQNEAQ. This CDR3 comprises 15 residues. In the authors' methods: From reference gene primer amplification, estimates of nucleated cell counts were derived. TCRdb's table, derived via immunoSEQ multiplex PCR, lists solely in-frame clones and lacks some. That table supplies the V and J calls and clone size; D and trimming were determined from the DNA. The sample has 150,000 to 190,000 clones; 65% to 90% are singletons. The sequencing sample was made of peripheral blood. V and J are TRBV7-8 and TRBJ2-7, with D possibly matching TRBD1 (5 bases). This clonotype was obtained from a woman between 50 and 59 years old with acute or convalescent COVID-19. The CDR3 DNA follows: TGTGCCAGCAGTCCTATTGCCCAGGGTCTTCGCGAGCAGTACTTC. Amino acids: CASSPIAQGLREQYF.